These 4 T cell receptor beta chains originate from one sample sequenced in a study of T cell repertoires in cytomegalovirus infection. The antigens for these receptors are not known. TCRdb fed the reads into MiXCR, producing one record per CDR3 protein. The repertoire holds 700,000 to 950,000 distinct CDR3 sequences, with roughly 33% as singletons. This specimen consisted of cultured CD8+ T cells from PBMCs, obtained from culture after CMV antigen stimulation. The receptors shown here come from a human donor in good health (CMV status not recorded). Some clones in this sample may be carry-over from other donors' samples.

The V call is TRBV5-4, the J call TRBJ1-4; D remains ambiguous. Germline CDR1 is SGHNT and CDR2 is YYREEE (reference sequence). V was trimmed by 0 bases and J by 8 bases, leaving 14 bases between them. The CDR3 runs to 15 residues. CDR3 sequence: CASSLDLGVNEKLFF. DNA of the CDR3: TGTGCCAGCAGCTTGGATCTTGGGGTTAACGAAAAACTGTTTTTT.

The chain is built from TRBV4-1 and TRBJ2-2, with D unclear. In germline, CDR1 is MGHRA, CDR2 YSYEKL. The V gene lost 2 bases and the J gene lost 6 bases, with 10 bases spanning the gap. CDR3 length: 14 residues. CDR3 sequence reads: CASSQPTRAGELFF. The CDR3 DNA follows: TGCGCCAGCAGCCAACCTACTCGGGCCGGGGAGCTGTTTTTT.

This clonotype was seen only a few times. The rearrangement links TRBV6-5 to TRBJ1-2; a weak D match, TRBD1 (5 bases). The CDR3 runs 15 residues. V shed 2 bases and J shed 7 bases, with 17 bases lying between them. Germline V gene sequence: CDR1 MNHEY, CDR2 SVGAGI. This CDR3 reads CASSYNGGGLIGYTF. In nucleotides, the CDR3 is TGTGCCAGCAGTTACAATGGGGGAGGATTAATTGGCTACACCTTC.

This clonotype was recorded a few times. J is TRBJ2-1 and V is TRBV24-1, with 8 bases aligning to TRBD1. The J segment lost 1 base and the V segment lost 5 bases, leaving 3 bases of the junction unmatched. Per the germline V gene, CDR1 is KGHDR and CDR2 is SFDVKD. This CDR3 spans 15 amino acids. The CDR3 loop is CATSAGTGSYNEQFF. In DNA, the CDR3 is TGTGCCACCAGTGCCGGGACAGGTTCCTACAATGAGCAGTTCTTC.